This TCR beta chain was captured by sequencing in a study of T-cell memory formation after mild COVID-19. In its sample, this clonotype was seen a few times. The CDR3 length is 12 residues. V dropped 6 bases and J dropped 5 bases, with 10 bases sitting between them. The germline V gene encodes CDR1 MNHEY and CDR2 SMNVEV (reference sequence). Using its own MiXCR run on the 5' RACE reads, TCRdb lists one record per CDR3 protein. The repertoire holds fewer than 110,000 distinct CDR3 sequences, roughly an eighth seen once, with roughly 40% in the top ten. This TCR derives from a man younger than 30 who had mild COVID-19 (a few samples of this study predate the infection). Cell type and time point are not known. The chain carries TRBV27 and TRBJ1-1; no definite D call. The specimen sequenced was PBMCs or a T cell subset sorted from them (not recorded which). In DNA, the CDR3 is TGTGCCAGCAGGACCGGGGATACTGAAGCTTTCTTT. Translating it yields CASRTGDTEAFF.